This TCR beta chain was documented in a study of tumor T cells in aggressive B-cell lymphoma. The data were produced by immunoSEQ multiplex PCR, yet TCRdb's version contains in-frame clones alone and is incomplete. The repertoire consists of about 7,900 clones, with around 86% occurring once and the leading ten covering roughly 5%. Source material: tumor tissue. The sequence came from an adult with diffuse large B cell lymphoma.

The CDR3 DNA sequence: TGTGCCAGCAGCCTCGGACTAGCGGGAGTGGATGAGCAGTTCTTC. Translated: CASSLGLAGVDEQFF. The chain combines TRBV7-9 with TRBJ2-1, with 13 bases fitting TRBD2. This CDR3 is built from 15 residues. Per germline, CDR1 SEHNR and CDR2 FQNEAQ (reference sequence). Trimming took 5 bases from V and 8 from J; bases not matched to a gene: 6.